The entry below gives a single T cell receptor beta chain sequence along with its context. This entry is derived from a study of blood T cell repertoires in COVID-19. Study at large: Acute and convalescent COVID-19 specimens originated in the United States, Italy and Spain.

CDR1 and CDR2 (germline): SNHLY, FYNNEI. V lost 7 bases and J 1 base, leaving 9 bases between the germline ends. The length of the CDR3 is 13 residues. Original methodology: Amplified reference gene primers provided the basis for estimating nucleated cell counts. Data came from immunoSEQ multiplex PCR; TCRdb stores just in-frame clones and leaves some out. For V, J and clone size, that table is used; D and trimming come from the DNA. Among over 100,000 clones listed, 80% to 90% were seen once. This TCR came from a human donor in a cohort sampled during active COVID-19. The V gene is TRBV2, the J gene TRBJ2-3, with unresolved D. The sample taken for sequencing was peripheral blood. The CDR3 sequence: CASTGFRTDTQYF. The CDR3 DNA follows: TGTGCCAGCACCGGTTTTCGCACAGATACGCAGTATTTT.